This entry lists 25 T cell receptor beta chains sequenced from one sample in a study of T-cell reconstitution after alpha-beta-depleted transplantation in children. The library targeted TCRbeta and was prepared with unique molecular identifiers. Each CDR3 protein gets one entry after TCRdb re-called the PCR reads with MiXCR. The sample shows around 600,000 distinct CDR3 sequences, more than 20% of them seen only once. Specimen: PBMCs, mostly from graft donor cells, collected 360 days after TCRalphabeta/CD19-depleted stem cell transplant. The receptor set was obtained from a boy in the first two years of life who had a stem cell transplant for acute myeloid leukemia, so the T cells may come from the graft donor.

This clonotype was observed many times. V gene TRBV7-2 combines with J gene TRBJ2-5; 9 positions match TRBD2. From germline, CDR1 is SGHTA and CDR2 FQGNSA. The ends lost 1 base at V and 5 bases at J; junction bases unmatched: 5. The CDR3 has 15 residues. The DNA for the CDR3 is TGTGCCAGCAGCTTAGGCGGGGGGGATGGGGAGACCCAGTACTTC. Protein: CASSLGGGDGETQYF. The whole variable domain, filled in from reference TRBV7-2 and TRBJ2-5, reads GAGVSQSPSNKVTEKGKDVELRCDPISGHTALYWYRQSLGQGLEFLIYFQGNSAPDKSGLPSDRFSAERTGGSVSTLTIQRTQQEDSAVYLCASSLGGGDGETQYFGPGTRLLVL.

There are many counts of this clonotype. The chain joins TRBV6-6 to TRBJ2-7; 8 bases fit TRBD2. Germline lookup yields CDR1 MNHNY and CDR2 SVGAGI (reference sequence). V lost 8 bases and J lost 3; bases outside the gene matches: 3. The CDR3 spans 12 residues. Written as DNA, the CDR3 is TGTGCCAGCGGAGGGACTAGCTACGAGCAGTACGTC. This codes for CASGGTSYEQYV.

In this sample, this clonotype turned up many times. This CDR3 is CASTPTGVNTEAFF. CDR3 DNA: TGTGCCAGCACCCCAACAGGGGTCAACACTGAAGCTTTCTTT. The chain uses TRBV6-5 and TRBJ1-1, with 7 bases lining up with TRBD1. The CDR3 extends over 14 amino acids. V trimming: 7 bases; J trimming: 2 bases; junction bases outside the gene matches: 7. CDR1 is MNHEY, CDR2 SVGAGI, per germline.

Points on this clonotype: One end of the junction does not line up with germline, which may come from a read error. V is TRBV7-8 and J is TRBJ1-1; no firm D call. This CDR3 is built from 15 residues. Germline CDR1 and CDR2: SGHVS and FQNEAQ. CDR3 nucleotide sequence: TGTGCCAGCAGCTTAGTTAGAGTATCCAGGACTGAGGCTTTCTTT. It is translated as CASSLVRVSRTEAFF. The whole variable domain, remainder taken from reference TRBV7-8 and TRBJ1-1, is GAGVSQSPRYKVAKRGQDVALRCDPISGHVSLFWYQQALGQGPEFLTYFQNEAQLDKSGLPSDRFFAERPEGSVSTLKIQRTQQEDSAVYLCASSLVRVSRTEAFFGQGTRLTVV.

This clonotype was recorded at least ten times. The junction does not match germline at one end; this may be a read error. The chain carries TRBV20-1 and TRBJ2-7; D possibly corresponds to TRBD1 (6 bases). The CDR3 covers 11 residues. Per germline, CDR1 DFQATT and CDR2 SNEGSKA (reference sequence). The CDR3 DNA reads TGCAGTGCTAGAGGGGGGCAGCTAGGGGTCTTC. This translates into CSARGGQLGVF.

The genes are TRBV24-1 and TRBJ2-1; 10 bases are shared with TRBD1. This CDR3 has 14 residues. Germline values: CDR1 KGHDR, CDR2 SFDVKD. Trimming cost V 7 bases and J 10 bases; bases outside gene matches: 9. The CDR3 loop is CATSGTGAEGEQFF. CDR3 bases: TGTGCCACCAGCGGGACAGGGGCCGAGGGAGAGCAGTTCTTC.

This clonotype was counted many times. The chain joins TRBV12-3 or TRBV12-4 to TRBJ2-5; D gene ambiguous. V was clipped by 4 bases and J by 2 bases, with 8 bases between them. CDR3 length equals 13 residues. This CDR3 reads CASSWSHQETQYF. The CDR3 DNA reads as TGTGCCAGCAGTTGGAGTCATCAAGAGACCCAGTACTTC.

The gene calls are TRBV20-1 and TRBJ1-1, with D unresolved. V lost 3 bases and J 4 bases, leaving 12 bases between the germline ends. Per germline, CDR1 DFQATT and CDR2 SNEGSKA (reference sequence). The CDR3 consists of 13 residues. The CDR3 reads CSASPRGVTEAFF. CDR3 bases: TGCAGTGCTAGCCCTCGGGGTGTCACTGAAGCTTTCTTT.

The chain links TRBV6-1 to TRBJ2-7, with a possible D match to TRBD1 (6 bases). Germline values: CDR1 MNHNS, CDR2 SASEGT. This CDR3 has 15 amino acids. V was clipped by 6 bases and J by 0 bases, with 15 bases between them. CDR3 sequence (DNA): TGTGCCAGCAGCGAACAGGGTAGGAGCTCCTACGAGCAGTACGTC. It encodes CASSEQGRSSYEQYV.

This clonotype appeared once. This rearrangement joins TRBV7-9 to TRBJ1-2; 8 nucleotides line up with TRBD1. Germline trimming cut 4 bases from V and 2 bases from J; bases unmatched to any gene: 6. The CDR3 sequence is 15 residues long. Germline V CDR1 and CDR2: SEHNR, FQNEAQ (reference sequence). This chain's CDR3 is CASSSGQASNYGYTF. CDR3 sequence (DNA): TGTGCCAGCAGCTCGGGACAGGCCTCCAACTATGGCTACACCTTC.

This clonotype was counted at least ten times. This chain links TRBV7-6 with TRBJ2-5; the D gene could be TRBD1 or TRBD2 (5 bases each). Germline V gives CDR1 SGHVS, CDR2 FNYEAQ. The CDR3 extends over 14 amino acids. The V and J ends lost 2 bases and 1 base respectively, with 8 bases between them. The CDR3 spells CASSLPGPQETQYF. DNA of the CDR3: TGTGCCAGCAGCTTACCGGGACCCCAAGAGACCCAGTACTTC.

The CDR3 sequence: CASSSGQGRQETQYF. In DNA, the CDR3 is TGTGCCAGCAGCTCGGGACAGGGACGGCAAGAGACCCAGTACTTC. The chain uses TRBV7-9 and TRBJ2-5, with 9 bases aligning to TRBD1. Germline V lookup: CDR1 SEHNR, CDR2 FQNEAQ (reference sequence). V trimming: 4 bases; J trimming: 2 bases; junction bases outside the gene matches: 5. The CDR3 is 15 amino acids.

This clonotype was seen at least ten times. CDR3 region: CASSQGVGVYEQYV. The DNA for the CDR3 is TGCGCCAGCAGCCAAGGGGTGGGGGTGTACGAGCAGTACGTC. This sequence joins TRBV4-1 and TRBJ2-7; possibly TRBD1 or TRBD2 for D (5 bases each). Germline V gene sequence: CDR1 MGHRA, CDR2 YSYEKL. V was clipped by 1 base and J by 4 bases, with 11 bases between them. The CDR3 loop spans 14 amino acids.

Ten or more counts support this clonotype. This chain uses TRBV20-1 with TRBJ2-1; D assignment may be TRBD1 or TRBD2 (5 bases each). Deletions cut 6 bases from V and 6 bases from J, with 15 bases between. CDR3 size: 13 residues. Germline V gene sequence: CDR1 DFQATT, CDR2 SNEGSKA (reference sequence). DNA for the CDR3: TGCAGTGCAAGGGACCTCGGGTTCAATGAGCAGTTCTTC. Its translation: CSARDLGFNEQFF.

The rearrangement uses TRBV24-1 and TRBJ2-7; D is perhaps TRBD2 (5 bases). This CDR3 comprises 13 residues. The germline gives CDR1 KGHDR, CDR2 SFDVKD. V was pared by 0 bases and J by 5 bases, with 7 bases between. The CDR3 here is CATSDLSGNEQYF. In nucleotides, the CDR3 is TGTGCCACCAGTGATTTGTCCGGGAACGAGCAGTACTTC.

This clonotype was seen repeatedly, ten times or more. The chain has TRBV20-1 and TRBJ2-7, with D maybe TRBD2 (7 bases). V was pared by 5 bases and J by 5 bases, with 19 bases between. This CDR3 comprises 14 residues. Germline assignment: CDR1 DFQATT and CDR2 SNEGSKA (reference sequence). The CDR3 DNA is TGCAGTGCTCAAGGGGGGGGACCGTTCAACGAGCAGTACTTC. It is translated as CSAQGGGPFNEQYF.

The table lists this clonotype with a few counts. CDR3 DNA sequence: TGTGCCAGCAGCTTTTGGGGGGACGGCTACAATGAGCAGTTCTTC. Protein product: CASSFWGDGYNEQFF. The chain recombines TRBV5-6 with TRBJ2-1; a possible D gene is TRBD2 (6 bases). This CDR3 region has 15 residues. Trimming left V 2 bases short and J 3 bases short, with 12 bases between. From germline, CDR1 is SGHDT and CDR2 YYEEEE.

Only a few counts were recorded for this clonotype. The V call is TRBV25-1, the J call TRBJ2-2; D might be TRBD2 (6 bases). Germline V CDR1 and CDR2: MGHDK, SYGVNS. The CDR3 loop spans 15 amino acids. With 3 bases removed from V and 5 bases from J, the gap between germline ends came to 13 bases. DNA of the CDR3: TGTGCCAGCAGTGATCCAGGGAGGAAGACCGGGGAGCTGTTTTTT. This codes for CASSDPGRKTGELFF.

The table lists this clonotype with many counts. CDR3 amino acids: CSATGLNTEAFF. The DNA for the CDR3 is TGCAGTGCGACAGGTTTGAACACTGAAGCTTTCTTT. The chain uses TRBV20-1 and TRBJ1-1, with D possibly being TRBD1 (6 bases). The germline CDR1 and CDR2 sequences are DFQATT and SNEGSKA (reference sequence). V lost 6 bases and J 0 bases, leaving 8 bases between the germline ends. CDR3 length: 12 amino acids.

J is TRBJ2-1 and V is TRBV14; D is unclear. Germline values: CDR1 SGHDN, CDR2 FVKESK. The CDR3 has 17 amino acids. V was clipped by 3 bases and J by 5 bases, with 20 bases between them. For the CDR3, the DNA is TGTGCCAGCAGCCACCCCCCCTTTTGGGCTGGTCACAATGAGCAGTTCTTC. Translated, it gives CASSHPPFWAGHNEQFF.

This clonotype was seen a handful of times. The CDR3 sequence: CSDILAGGQETQYF. CDR3 sequence (DNA): TGCAGCGATATACTAGCGGGGGGCCAAGAGACCCAGTACTTC. The chain couples TRBV20-1 to TRBJ2-5; 12 bases match TRBD2. Germline values: CDR1 DFQATT, CDR2 SNEGSKA (reference sequence). This CDR3 is built from 14 residues.

This chain links TRBV10-3 with TRBJ2-7, with D perhaps TRBD2 (5 bases). The V gene lost 10 bases and the J gene lost 3 bases, with 10 bases spanning the gap. The CDR3 length is 11 residues. Germline lookup yields CDR1 ENHRY and CDR2 SYGVKD. CDR3 nucleotides: TGTGCCACCACCAGCGGCTACGAGCAGTACGTC. Translating gives CATTSGYEQYV.

This clonotype was seen more than once but under ten times. The chain combines TRBV28 with TRBJ2-7; D is perhaps TRBD1 (6 bases). V dropped 3 bases and J dropped 6 bases, with 12 bases sitting between them. The CDR3 has 13 residues. Germline CDR1 reads MDHEN; CDR2 reads SYDVKM. The CDR3 is CASSFAGVGEQYV. The CDR3 nucleotides are TGTGCCAGCAGTTTTGCAGGGGTCGGCGAGCAGTACGTC.

The chain couples TRBV7-2 to TRBJ1-6, with D possibly TRBD1 on 6 matching bases. This CDR3 spans 15 amino acids. Trimming took off 5 bases at V and 8 bases at J, with 16 bases between the two ends. Germline values: CDR1 SGHTA, CDR2 FQGNSA. The CDR3 loop reads CASSTSGVLDSPLHF. The CDR3 coding sequence is TGTGCCAGCAGCACCTCAGGGGTCCTGGATTCACCCCTCCACTTT.

The gene calls are TRBV6-5 and TRBJ2-7; D possibly corresponds to TRBD2 (5 bases). From germline, CDR1 is MNHEY and CDR2 SVGAGI. The CDR3 has 15 amino acids. The V and J ends lost 0 bases and 1 base respectively, with 10 bases between them. CDR3 DNA sequence: TGTGCCAGCAGTTACTCGGCGGGCCAATCCTACGAGCAGTACGTC. It codes for CASSYSAGQSYEQYV.